These T cell receptor beta chains were read from a single sample in a study of blood T cell repertoires in COVID-19. TCRdb's copy holds only in-frame clones and misses some; the assay was immunoSEQ multiplex PCR. The table lists 150,000 to 180,000 clones, around 80% of them singletons. Sequenced sample: PBMCs or T cells enriched from blood (not recorded which). These TCRs come from a man over 45 who had recovered from COVID-19. Each CDR3 is given with its conserved first and last residue. Each record gives: J gene, clone size, V gene, D gene, CDR3 DNA, CDR3 protein. The D gene is left open where the match is weak. Not all rows give a size; the values are once, few, many and, for expanded clones, a class.

J: TRBJ2-1; size: .; V: TRBV19; D: .; DNA: TGTGCCAGTAGTACCCCAGAAACTACCTACAATGAGCAGTTCTTC; CDR3: CASSTPETTYNEQFF
J: TRBJ2-3; size: few; V: TRBV2; D: TRBD2; DNA: TGTGCCAGCAATAGCGGGGGGGGAGCAGATACGCAGTATTTT; CDR3: CASNSGGGADTQYF
J: TRBJ2-7; size: .; V: TRBV7-2; D: TRBD1; DNA: TGTGCCAGCAGCTACCGACAGGGGGCGCGCGGGGGGCTTGCCTACGAGCAGTACTTC; CDR3: CASSYRQGARGGLAYEQYF
J: TRBJ2-5; size: .; V: TRBV7-8; D: TRBD1; DNA: TGTGCCAGCAGCTCCCGGGACAGGGGTGAGACCCAGTACTTC; CDR3: CASSSRDRGETQYF
J: TRBJ1-2; size: .; V: TRBV7-2; D: .; DNA: TGTGCCAGCAGCCGCGGCGGGGGGTTAAACTATGGCTACACCTTC; CDR3: CASSRGGGLNYGYTF
J: TRBJ1-5; size: .; V: TRBV3-1/TRBV3-2; D: .; DNA: TGTGCCAGCAGCCAATTTGGCGGAGATCAGCCCCAGCATTTT; CDR3: CASSQFGGDQPQHF
J: TRBJ2-7; size: .; V: TRBV11-3; D: .; DNA: TGTGCCAGCAGCCAATCTTACGGTTTTATGGGGCGAAGTGATGGCGAGCAGTACTTC; CDR3: CASSQSYGFMGRSDGEQYF
J: TRBJ1-1; size: .; V: TRBV5-4; D: TRBD1; DNA: TGTGCCAGCAGCAGCCGACAGGGCGACACTGAAGCTTTCTTT; CDR3: CASSSRQGDTEAFF
J: TRBJ2-4; size: .; V: TRBV2; D: TRBD2; DNA: TGTGCCAGCAGTGAAGCCAGCGGGGTAGCCAAAAACATTCAGTACTTC; CDR3: CASSEASGVAKNIQYF
J: TRBJ2-1; size: .; V: TRBV3-1/TRBV3-2; D: .; DNA: TGTGCCAGCAGCCTTTTGGCGGGGGAGCAGTTCTTC; CDR3: CASSLLAGEQFF
J: TRBJ1-6; size: .; V: TRBV6-5; D: TRBD1; DNA: TGTGCCAGCAGTCAACAGGGGGCTAGTTCACCCCTCCACTTT; CDR3: CASSQQGASSPLHF
J: TRBJ2-7; size: .; V: TRBV5-1; D: TRBD1; DNA: TGCGCCAGCAGCATCCGGGACAGGGACGGGGAGCAGTACTTC; CDR3: CASSIRDRDGEQYF
J: TRBJ1-1; size: .; V: TRBV27; D: TRBD1; DNA: TGTGCCAGCAGTCCTGATAGACAGGGAAACACTGAAGCTTTCTTT; CDR3: CASSPDRQGNTEAFF
J: TRBJ1-1; size: .; V: TRBV7-2; D: .; DNA: TGTGCCAGCAGCTTAGTTGGGGCCCGGATGAACACTGAAGCTTTCTTT; CDR3: CASSLVGARMNTEAFF
J: TRBJ2-5; size: .; V: TRBV5-1; D: .; DNA: TGCGCCAGCAGCTTGGGACAGCAAGAGACCCAGTACTTC; CDR3: CASSLGQQETQYF
J: TRBJ1-2; size: .; V: TRBV19; D: TRBD1; DNA: TGTGCCAGTAGTCCCGGGACAGGGGGAGCGAACGGTGGCTACACCTTC; CDR3: CASSPGTGGANGGYTF
J: TRBJ2-2; size: .; V: TRBV6-1; D: TRBD2; DNA: TGTGCCAGCAGTGAAATAGCGGGGGGGAACACCGGGGAGCTGTTTTTT; CDR3: CASSEIAGGNTGELFF
J: TRBJ2-5; size: .; V: TRBV5-1; D: .; DNA: TGCGCCAGCAGCTTGCAGGGCCGGTACCAAGAGACCCAGTACTTC; CDR3: CASSLQGRYQETQYF
J: TRBJ1-2; size: .; V: TRBV12-3/TRBV12-4; D: .; DNA: TGTGCCAGCAGTTGGGGACTCTATGGCTACACCTTC; CDR3: CASSWGLYGYTF
J: TRBJ2-4; size: .; V: TRBV7-2; D: TRBD2; DNA: TGTGCCAGCAGCCCCTCGTGGACTAGCGGGGGGGTTGCCAAAAACATTCAGTACTTC; CDR3: CASSPSWTSGGVAKNIQYF
J: TRBJ2-3; size: .; V: TRBV5-3; D: .; DNA: TGTGCCGCAATTCGAGCGGAAGTTACAGATACGCAGTATTTT; CDR3: CAAIRAEVTDTQYF
J: TRBJ1-1; size: .; V: TRBV4-1; D: TRBD1; DNA: TGCGCCAGCAGCCAGTTATCTTACTATGTGACAGGGGTAACTGAAGCTTTCTTT; CDR3: CASSQLSYYVTGVTEAFF
J: TRBJ1-6; size: .; V: TRBV18; D: .; DNA: TGTGCCAGCTCACCCCCCGGGGAGGTAGCCCTCCACTTT; CDR3: CASSPPGEVALHF
J: TRBJ2-7; size: .; V: TRBV9; D: .; DNA: TGTGCCAGCAGCGCTGAAACAGGCTACGAGCAGTACTTC; CDR3: CASSAETGYEQYF
J: TRBJ1-1; size: .; V: TRBV5-1; D: .; DNA: TGCGCCAGCAGCTTGGATGCGAGTGAGGTGACTGAAGCTTTCTTT; CDR3: CASSLDASEVTEAFF
J: TRBJ2-6; size: .; V: TRBV7-8; D: .; DNA: TGTGCCAGCACCCTCGCGTTCTCTGGGGCCAACGTCCTGACTTTC; CDR3: CASTLAFSGANVLTF
J: TRBJ1-4; size: .; V: TRBV7-9; D: TRBD1; DNA: TGTGCCAGCAGCTTAGGGGACAGGGTCCGTACTAATGAAAAACTGTTTTTT; CDR3: CASSLGDRVRTNEKLFF
J: TRBJ1-6; size: .; V: TRBV5-4; D: TRBD1; DNA: TGTGCCAGCAGCTCGACAGGGTCCTATAATTCACCCCTCCACTTT; CDR3: CASSSTGSYNSPLHF
J: TRBJ2-1; size: once; V: TRBV3-1/TRBV3-2; D: .; DNA: TGTGCCAGCAGCTATCCGGGACTGAGGTCGCGTGAGCAGTTCTTC; CDR3: CASSYPGLRSREQFF
J: TRBJ1-2; size: .; V: TRBV10-2; D: TRBD1; DNA: TGCGCCAGCAGGACAGGGTTGGACCAAAAGGGAGGCTACACCTTC; CDR3: CASRTGLDQKGGYTF
J: TRBJ1-1; size: .; V: TRBV18; D: .; DNA: TGTGCCAGCTCACAGAGGAACACTGAAGCTTTCTTT; CDR3: CASSQRNTEAFF
J: TRBJ1-2; size: .; V: TRBV5-4; D: .; DNA: TGTGCCAGCAGCGACCTCTCTGGGGGCCACTATGGCTACACCTTC; CDR3: CASSDLSGGHYGYTF
J: TRBJ2-1; size: .; V: TRBV12-3/TRBV12-4; D: .; DNA: TGTGCCAGCAGTCTGACTAGGTCCCGAGAGCAGTTCTTC; CDR3: CASSLTRSREQFF
J: TRBJ1-2; size: .; V: TRBV7-9; D: TRBD1; DNA: TGTGCCAGCAGCCTCCGGGACAGGGACCTTTGGGGCTACACCTTC; CDR3: CASSLRDRDLWGYTF
J: TRBJ2-3; size: .; V: TRBV23-1; D: .; DNA: TGCGCCAGCAGGGACTCTAACCGGACCTCATGGGATACGCAGTATTTT; CDR3: CASRDSNRTSWDTQYF
J: TRBJ2-2; size: .; V: TRBV5-1; D: .; DNA: TGCGCCAGCCGTGACCGCCGGGACACCGGGGAGCTGTTTTTT; CDR3: CASRDRRDTGELFF
J: TRBJ1-6; size: .; V: TRBV19; D: .; DNA: TGTGCCAGTAGTATAGAGGGGAGACGGACTAATTCACCCCTCCACTTT; CDR3: CASSIEGRRTNSPLHF
J: TRBJ2-7; size: once; V: TRBV1; D: .; DNA: TGCACCAGCAGCCCACCATTGACAGGGGGCTCGACGAATAAAGAGTACTTC; CDR3: CTSSPPLTGGSTNKEYF
J: TRBJ1-2; size: .; V: TRBV11-2; D: TRBD1; DNA: TGTGCCAGCAGCTCCCAGGGGGCCTATGGCTACACCTTC; CDR3: CASSSQGAYGYTF
J: TRBJ1-6; size: .; V: TRBV5-1; D: .; DNA: TGCGCCAGCAGCTTCGGACAGTCCTATAATTCACCCCTCCACTTT; CDR3: CASSFGQSYNSPLHF
J: TRBJ2-1; size: .; V: TRBV19; D: TRBD1; DNA: TGTGCCAGTAGTATCGGACAGGATTTAGAGCAGTTCTTC; CDR3: CASSIGQDLEQFF
J: TRBJ1-6; size: .; V: TRBV28; D: .; DNA: TGTGCCAGCAGTTTAGGCAACTATAATTCACCCCTCCACTTT; CDR3: CASSLGNYNSPLHF
J: TRBJ1-4; size: .; V: TRBV7-9; D: TRBD1; DNA: TGTGCCAGCAGCCAGGGACAGGCTTCCGAAAAACTGTTTTTT; CDR3: CASSQGQASEKLFF
J: TRBJ1-4; size: .; V: TRBV7-2; D: .; DNA: TGTGCCAGCAGCTTAGTCGTCGGGAGCGAAAAACTGTTTTTT; CDR3: CASSLVVGSEKLFF
J: TRBJ1-2; size: few; V: TRBV6-5; D: TRBD1; DNA: TGTGCCAGCACCCCCTTAGGGGACAGGGCCTATGGCTACACCTTC; CDR3: CASTPLGDRAYGYTF
J: TRBJ2-7; size: .; V: TRBV5-1; D: TRBD1; DNA: TGCGCCAGCAGCCACGGGACAGGCTCCTACGAGCAGTACTTC; CDR3: CASSHGTGSYEQYF
J: TRBJ1-6; size: few; V: TRBV2; D: .; DNA: TGTGCCAGCAGTGACGGGATATATAATTCACCCCTCCACTTT; CDR3: CASSDGIYNSPLHF
J: TRBJ1-3; size: .; V: TRBV4-3; D: .; DNA: TGCGCCAGCAGCCAAGGGGTGCAGAGGACTGGAAACACCATATATTTT; CDR3: CASSQGVQRTGNTIYF
J: TRBJ2-4; size: .; V: TRBV4-1; D: TRBD1; DNA: TGCGCCAGCAGCCCGGGACAGGGATGGGCCGGGGGCGCCATTCAGTACTTC; CDR3: CASSPGQGWAGGAIQYF
J: TRBJ1-1; size: .; V: TRBV7-2; D: .; DNA: TGTGCCAGCAGCGGAGGAGGGGGGGCATGGACCGAAGCTTTCTTT; CDR3: CASSGGGGAWTEAFF
J: TRBJ2-7; size: .; V: TRBV30; D: TRBD1; DNA: TGTGCCTGGGCTACAGGGGGCTTGTCGGTCGAGCAGTACTTC; CDR3: CAWATGGLSVEQYF
J: TRBJ2-2; size: .; V: TRBV4-3; D: .; DNA: TGCGCCAGCAGCCAAGACAAGGACAGAAACACCGGGGAGCTGTTTTTT; CDR3: CASSQDKDRNTGELFF
J: TRBJ2-4; size: .; V: TRBV5-6; D: .; DNA: TGTGCCAGCAGCTTGCCGAGGGCGGCCAAAAACATTCAGTACTTC; CDR3: CASSLPRAAKNIQYF
J: TRBJ2-1; size: .; V: TRBV6-5; D: .; DNA: TGTGCCAGCAGTTACTCGGGACACCAATACAATGAGCAGTTCTTC; CDR3: CASSYSGHQYNEQFF
J: TRBJ2-7; size: few; V: TRBV6-1; D: TRBD1; DNA: TGTGCCAGCAGTGCCCGGACAGGGCTTCTCCTAGGGAACGAGCAGTACTTC; CDR3: CASSARTGLLLGNEQYF